The 11 T cell receptor beta chains in this list originate from one sample, sequenced in a study of blood T cell repertoires in COVID-19. Repertoires were generated with immunoSEQ multiplex PCR, while TCRdb's copy carries only in-frame clones and drops some. The sample contains some 48,000 clones, 85% to 90% of which appear only once. Sequenced input: peripheral blood. The receptors derive from a woman aged 55-75 years with acute or convalescent COVID-19.

V usage is TRBV29-1 and J usage is TRBJ2-2, with D possibly being TRBD1 (5 bases). Per the germline V gene, CDR1 is SQVTM and CDR2 is ANQGSEA. This CDR3 has 16 residues. V lost 7 bases and J lost 0, with 18 bases in between. The CDR3 loop is CSARPTVDANTGELFF. The CDR3 bases are TGCAGCGCAAGACCGACAGTAGATGCGAACACCGGGGAGCTGTTTTTT.

The chain is built from TRBV12-3 or TRBV12-4 and TRBJ1-2; tentatively, D is TRBD1 (6 bases). V dropped 5 bases and J dropped 4 bases, with 11 bases sitting between them. CDR3 length: 13 amino acids. The DNA for the CDR3 is TGTGCCAGCAGTATCGGACAGCTCTATGGCTACACCTTC. Residues: CASSIGQLYGYTF.

The chain has TRBV29-1 and TRBJ2-2, with D perhaps TRBD2 (5 bases). CDR3 length: 16 amino acids. V shed 4 bases and J shed 0 bases, with 15 bases lying between them. Germline CDR1 SQVTM, CDR2 ANQGSEA. This chain's CDR3 is CSVVPPGNANTGELFF. The CDR3 DNA follows: TGCAGCGTTGTACCCCCGGGAAACGCGAACACCGGGGAGCTGTTTTTT.

This chain uses TRBV28 with TRBJ1-1; maybe TRBD1 (5 bases). The CDR3 has 13 residues. The V end was cut by 3 bases, the J end by 3 bases, with 8 bases between. CDR1 is MDHEN, CDR2 SYDVKM, per germline. The CDR3 protein is CASSLGGDTEAFF. CDR3 sequence (DNA): TGTGCCAGCAGTTTGGGGGGGGACACTGAAGCTTTCTTT. Drawing the rest from reference TRBV28 and TRBJ1-1, the complete variable domain is DVKVTQSSRYLVKRTGEKVFLECVQDMDHENMFWYRQDPGLGLRLIYFSYDVKMKEKGDIPEGYSVSREKKERFSLILESASTNQTSMYLCASSLGGDTEAFFGQGTRLTVV.

The chain is built from TRBV14 and TRBJ2-2; D unresolved. Germline V gene data show CDR1 as SGHDN and CDR2 as FVKESK. The CDR3 extends over 14 amino acids. Trimming stripped 0 bases from V and 5 bases from J, with 7 bases between. The DNA of the CDR3 is TGTGCCAGCAGCCAAGAGACGGGTACCGGGGAGCTGTTTTTT. Translating gives CASSQETGTGELFF.

The chain links TRBV18 to TRBJ2-1; a weak D match, TRBD1 (5 bases). The V gene lost 5 bases and the J gene lost 4 bases, with 9 bases spanning the gap. Germline-derived CDR1 and CDR2 are KGHSH and LQKENI. The CDR3 loop spans 13 amino acids. Here the CDR3 reads CASSASGYNEQFF. In DNA form, the CDR3 reads TGTGCCAGCTCAGCCTCAGGGTACAATGAGCAGTTCTTC.

This chain connects TRBV4-2 to TRBJ1-2; D is undetermined. V shed 0 bases and J shed 0 bases, with 11 bases lying between them. This CDR3 spans 16 amino acids. From germline, CDR1 is LGHNA and CDR2 YNFKEQ. CDR3 coding DNA: TGTGCCAGCAGCCAAGATTGGGCAGGCCCTAACTATGGCTACACCTTC. This sequence encodes CASSQDWAGPNYGYTF.

The chain combines TRBV6-1 with TRBJ1-2; TRBD1 might be the D (5 bases). The V gene's germline CDR1 is MNHNS and CDR2 SASEGT. V was shortened by 2 bases and J by 7 bases, with 14 bases between the two germline ends. This CDR3 region has 14 residues. The DNA of the CDR3 is TGTGCCAGCAGTGAATTGGTCAGGGAAGGTGGCTACACCTTC. The encoded protein is CASSELVREGGYTF.

This chain connects TRBV4-2 to TRBJ1-1; D not certain. Germline lookup yields CDR1 LGHNA and CDR2 YNFKEQ. CDR3 length: 15 residues. V shed 1 base and J shed 1 base, with 10 bases lying between them. The CDR3 is CASSQVRGGNTEAFF. CDR3 DNA: TGTGCCAGCAGCCAAGTCCGGGGTGGGAACACTGAAGCTTTCTTT.

This clone was counted a single time. This chain uses TRBV5-1 with TRBJ1-2; D may be TRBD1 (6 bases). Per the germline V gene, CDR1 is SGHRS and CDR2 is YFSETQ. The CDR3 totals 16 residues. V was cut by 4 bases and J by 2 bases, with 18 bases left in between. This CDR3 reads CASSPTTPRGNYGYTF. CDR3 DNA: TGCGCCAGCAGCCCCACGACGCCCAGGGGAAACTATGGCTACACCTTC.

The CDR3 DNA reads as TGTGCCAGCAGCGCCGGGACAGTGCTTAACTATGGCTACACCTTC. This codes for CASSAGTVLNYGYTF. J is TRBJ1-2 and V is TRBV9; TRBD1 matches 7 bases. Germline V gives CDR1 SGDLS, CDR2 YYNGEE. V gave up 3 bases and J gave up 1 base; unmatched junction bases: 6. The CDR3 is 15 amino acids.